Below, 18 T cell receptor beta chains from the same sample are listed, as sequenced in a study of siplizumab effects on memory and regulatory T cells. Libraries were prepared by immunoSEQ multiplex PCR; TCRdb keeps only in-frame clonotypes and omits some of them. The table records some 120,000 clones, 90% to 95% of them present only once. The sample was non-Treg CD4+ T cells sorted from blood. The receptors shown here come from a human donor in good health.

The V and J genes are TRBV13 and TRBJ2-7; the match to TRBD2 covers 7 bases. This CDR3 contains 15 residues. In germline, CDR1 is PRHDT, CDR2 FYEKMQ (reference sequence). Trimming at V came to 5 bases and at J to 5 bases, leaving 12 bases not matched to a gene. CDR3 amino acids: CASSRGRPAGDEQYF. The CDR3 nucleotides are TGTGCCAGCAGCCGAGGACGGCCGGCGGGGGACGAGCAGTACTTC. The variable domain in full, with the rest retrieved from reference TRBV13 and TRBJ2-7, is AAGVIQSPRHLIKEKRETATLKCYPIPRHDTVYWYQQGPGQDPQFLISFYEKMQSDKGSIPDRFSAQQFSDYHSELNMSSLELGDSALYFCASSRGRPAGDEQYFGPGTRLTVT.

V and J are TRBV5-1 and TRBJ2-1; D gene ambiguous. Germline-derived CDR1 and CDR2 are SGHRS and YFSETQ. V lost 0 bases to trimming and J lost 2 bases, with 9 bases between them. The CDR3 consists of 15 residues. CDR3 protein: CASSLDGQTYNEQFF. The CDR3 DNA reads as TGCGCCAGCAGCTTGGACGGCCAGACCTACAATGAGCAGTTCTTC.

The chain links TRBV19 to TRBJ1-1; TRBD1 is a possible D gene (5 bases). CDR3 length: 13 amino acids. Trimming removed 5 bases from V and 2 bases from J, with 9 bases in between. Germline values: CDR1 LNHDA, CDR2 SQIVND (reference sequence). As DNA, the CDR3 is TGTGCCAGTAGTTTCCAGGGCAACACTGAAGCTTTCTTT. Encoded protein: CASSFQGNTEAFF.

CDR3 in DNA: TGTGCCAGCAGTCAAGGGAGCAGTCTTATCAATCAGCCCCAGCATTTT. Its protein product is CASSQGSSLINQPQHF. The chain is built from TRBV2 and TRBJ1-5; D call uncertain. Per the germline V gene, CDR1 is SNHLY and CDR2 is FYNNEI. The V gene lost 5 bases and the J gene lost 3 bases, with 17 bases spanning the gap. The CDR3 totals 16 residues.

V and J are TRBV18 and TRBJ2-5, with D hard to call. CDR1 and CDR2 (germline): KGHSH, LQKENI. This CDR3 contains 14 residues. The germline V and J ends were trimmed by 1 base and 4 bases, with 10 bases remaining between them. The CDR3 sequence is CASSPLPAVETQYF. CDR3 sequence (DNA): TGTGCCAGCTCACCACTCCCCGCGGTAGAGACCCAGTACTTC.

The chain has TRBV7-2 and TRBJ2-3; 8 bases map to TRBD2. Germline lookup yields CDR1 SGHTA and CDR2 FQGNSA. The CDR3 sequence is 17 residues long. J lost 4 bases, V lost 1 base, and 10 bases had no gene match. CDR3 residues: CASSLGWSRGAADTQYF. The CDR3, as DNA: TGTGCCAGCAGCTTAGGATGGTCGCGGGGGGCGGCAGATACGCAGTATTTT. The entire variable domain, with the rest obtained from reference TRBV7-2 and TRBJ2-3, is as follows: GAGVSQSPSNKVTEKGKDVELRCDPISGHTALYWYRQSLGQGLEFLIYFQGNSAPDKSGLPSDRFSAERTGGSVSTLTIQRTQQEDSAVYLCASSLGWSRGAADTQYFGPGTRLTVL.

The V gene is TRBV7-8, the J gene TRBJ2-5; no clear D gene. This CDR3 has 16 residues. Germline assignment: CDR1 SGHVS and CDR2 FQNEAQ. V lost 5 bases, J lost 2 bases, and 18 bases lay in between. CDR3 DNA sequence: TGTGCCAGCAGCACGTCACCATCAGCTACACAAGAGACCCAGTACTTC. It yields the protein CASSTSPSATQETQYF.

The gene calls are TRBV19 and TRBJ2-3, with 11 bases lining up with TRBD2. This CDR3 comprises 16 residues. Germline CDR1 and CDR2: LNHDA and SQIVND (reference sequence). The V gene end was trimmed by 3 bases and the J gene end by 0 bases; junction bases not matched to a gene: 2. The CDR3 DNA reads as TGTGCCAGTAGTATGGTAGCGGGAGGGAGCACAGATACGCAGTATTTT. It translates to CASSMVAGGSTDTQYF.

This chain links TRBV18 with TRBJ2-1; 7 bases map to TRBD2. The ends lost 8 bases at V and 5 bases at J; junction bases unmatched: 6. Germline CDR1 is KGHSH and CDR2 is LQKENI. The CDR3 covers 13 residues. The CDR3 DNA is TGTGCCAGCGCTCTAGCGGTGGACAATGAGCAGTTCTTC. It translates to CASALAVDNEQFF.

This clone was seen just once. The V call is TRBV5-1, the J call TRBJ2-4; D is ambiguous. Germline V gene data show CDR1 as SGHRS and CDR2 as YFSETQ. V gave up 0 bases and J gave up 5 bases, with 18 bases separating them. The CDR3 runs to 17 residues. CDR3: CASSLEGSYGVENIQYF. The CDR3 nucleotides are TGCGCCAGCAGCTTGGAGGGTAGCTATGGAGTGGAAAACATTCAGTACTTC.

The gene calls are TRBV6-4 and TRBJ2-7; D may be TRBD1 (6 bases). The V end lost 7 bases, the J end lost 4 bases, and 14 bases lay between the germline ends. Per germline, CDR1 MRHNA and CDR2 SNTAGT. This CDR3 has 13 residues. CDR3 coding DNA: TGTGCCAGCACCGAAGGACAGACGTACGAGCAGTACTTC. Protein product: CASTEGQTYEQYF.

J is TRBJ2-2 and V is TRBV6-1, with 7 bases identical to TRBD2. V lost 5 bases, J lost 7 bases, and 10 bases stayed unmatched. The CDR3 length is 15 residues. From germline, CDR1 is MNHNS and CDR2 SASEGT. CDR3 in DNA: TGTGCCAGCAGTCTAAGGGACTATTCAGGCGGGGAGCTGTTTTTT. It is translated as CASSLRDYSGGELFF.

The CDR3 protein is CASSIGQGAYEQYF. CDR3 coding DNA: TGTGCCAGTAGTATCGGCCAGGGGGCTTACGAGCAGTACTTC. The J gene is TRBJ2-7, the V gene TRBV19; TRBD1 agrees at 8 bases. From germline, CDR1 is LNHDA and CDR2 SQIVND (reference sequence). This CDR3 region has 14 residues. V lost 3 bases to trimming and J lost 4 bases; unmatched junction nucleotides: 5.

The rearrangement uses TRBV5-1 and TRBJ2-7; D is tentatively TRBD1 or TRBD2 (6 bases each). Trimming cost V 7 bases and J 6 bases, with 20 bases left between them. Germline CDR1 SGHRS, CDR2 YFSETQ. CDR3 size: 14 residues. The CDR3, as DNA: TGCGCCAGCGGGGGGTTACCAGGGGTAAGCGAGCAGTACTTC. It codes for CASGGLPGVSEQYF.

The rearrangement uses TRBV7-3 and TRBJ2-1; perhaps TRBD2 as D (6 bases). The germline gives CDR1 SGHTA, CDR2 FQGTGA. V was pared by 5 bases and J by 0 bases, with 11 bases between. This CDR3 comprises 15 residues. The CDR3 bases are TGTGCCAGCAGCCCCACTAGCAGCTCCTACAATGAGCAGTTCTTC. Encoded protein: CASSPTSSSYNEQFF. Supplemented by reference TRBV7-3 and TRBJ2-1, the full variable domain reads GAGVSQTPSNKVTEKGKYVELRCDPISGHTALYWYRQSLGQGPEFLIYFQGTGAADDSGLPNDRFFAVRPEGSVSTLKIQRTERGDSAVYLCASSPTSSSYNEQFFGPGTRLTVL.

This clone was observed a handful of times. The V call is TRBV18, the J call TRBJ1-2; D gene ambiguous. Germline-derived CDR1 and CDR2 are KGHSH and LQKENI. The CDR3 runs to 13 residues. Trimming stripped 6 bases from V and 6 bases from J, with 14 bases between. CDR3 residues: CASSLYQADGYTF. CDR3 coding DNA: TGTGCCAGCTCCCTTTACCAAGCGGATGGCTACACCTTC.

This rearrangement joins TRBV7-3 to TRBJ2-1, with 11 bases that match TRBD2. CDR1 is SGHTA, CDR2 FQGTGA, per germline. After removal of 5 bases from V and 6 bases from J, the junction contained 15 bases not matched to a gene. The CDR3 extends over 18 amino acids. The CDR3 nucleotides read TGTGCCAGCAGCCCACTAACGACCATTAGCGGGAGGGCCAATGAGCAGTTCTTC. Translating it yields CASSPLTTISGRANEQFF.

The J gene is TRBJ2-7, the V gene TRBV7-9; 7 bases agree with TRBD1. Trimming at V came to 4 bases and at J to 0 bases, leaving 3 bases not matched to a gene. Germline CDR1 reads SEHNR; CDR2 reads FQNEAQ (reference sequence). The CDR3 loop spans 14 amino acids. The CDR3 DNA reads TGTGCCAGCAGCTGGGGGACAGCCTCCTACGAGCAGTACTTC. Amino acid sequence: CASSWGTASYEQYF.